These 4 T cell receptor beta chains share one sample of origin, sequenced in a study of PD-1 blockade in classical Hodgkin lymphoma. The repertoire was sequenced with immunoSEQ multiplex PCR; TCRdb's copy has only in-frame clones and lacks some. The sample lists about 20,000 clones; approximately 76% were seen once. Noted time point: cycle 4 day 1 (C4D1), after about 6 weeks of nivolumab. Each and every patient relapsed after autologous stem cell transplantation, and patients got differing brentuximab vedotin exposure. This specimen consisted of peripheral blood mononuclear cells (PBMCs), obtained before the fourth cycle of nivolumab. These receptors all come from a human donor with classical Hodgkin lymphoma.

This clone was counted only a few times. This chain joins TRBV7-2 and TRBJ1-4; TRBD1 might be the D (5 bases). The germline V gene has CDR1 SGHTA and CDR2 FQGNSA. Trimming removed 3 bases from V and 3 bases from J, with 11 bases in between. The CDR3 sequence is 15 residues long. CDR3 nucleotide sequence: TGTGCCAGCAGCTTGGCACAGGCGCCTAATGAAAAACTGTTTTTT. Amino acids: CASSLAQAPNEKLFF.

This chain uses TRBV19 with TRBJ2-3; 10 bases align to TRBD2. Germline trimming cut 11 bases from V and 4 bases from J; bases unmatched to any gene: 12. The germline V gene has CDR1 LNHDA and CDR2 SQIVND (reference sequence). The CDR3 has 15 amino acids. The DNA of the CDR3 is TGTGCCGTCTCTAGCGGGAGTTACTCGGCAGATACGCAGTATTTT. Encoded protein: CAVSSGSYSADTQYF.

This rearrangement joins TRBV6-5 to TRBJ1-6; 10 positions agree with TRBD1. This CDR3 comprises 13 residues. V lost 7 bases to trimming and J lost 9 bases; unmatched junction nucleotides: 3. Germline CDR1 MNHEY, CDR2 SVGAGI. In DNA, the CDR3 is TGTGCCAGCACCGGGACAGGGGCTTCACCCCTCCACTTT. This codes for CASTGTGASPLHF.

CDR3 nucleotide sequence: TGTGCCAGCAACGGAGGTTGGAAGCCCCAGCATTTT. As protein: CASNGGWKPQHF. The chain joins TRBV9 to TRBJ1-5; D gene ambiguous. Germline CDR1 reads SGDLS; CDR2 reads YYNGEE. The CDR3 spans 12 residues. The V end was cut by 6 bases, the J end by 8 bases, with 12 bases between.